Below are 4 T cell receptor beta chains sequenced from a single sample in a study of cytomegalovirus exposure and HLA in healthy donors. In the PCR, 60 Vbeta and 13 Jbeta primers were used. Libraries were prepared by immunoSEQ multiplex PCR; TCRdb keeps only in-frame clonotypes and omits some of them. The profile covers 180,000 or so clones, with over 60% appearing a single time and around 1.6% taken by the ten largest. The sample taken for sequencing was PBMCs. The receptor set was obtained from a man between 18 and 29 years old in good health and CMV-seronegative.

The CDR3 DNA follows: TGTGCCAGTAGTGGGGGACAGGGAAGACCCGGGGAGCTGTTTTTT. Translated: CASSGGQGRPGELFF. The rearrangement links TRBV19 to TRBJ2-2; TRBD1 agrees at 9 bases. J gave up 6 bases and V 5 bases, and 7 bases lay outside the gene matches. CDR3 length: 15 residues. CDR1 LNHDA and CDR2 SQIVND come from the germline V gene (reference sequence).

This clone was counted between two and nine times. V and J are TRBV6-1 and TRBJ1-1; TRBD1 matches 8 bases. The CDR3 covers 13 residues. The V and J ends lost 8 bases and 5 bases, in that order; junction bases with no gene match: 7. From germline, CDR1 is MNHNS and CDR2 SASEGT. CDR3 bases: TGTGCCAGCCAGGACAGGGTTCTAACTGAAGCTTTCTTT. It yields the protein CASQDRVLTEAFF.

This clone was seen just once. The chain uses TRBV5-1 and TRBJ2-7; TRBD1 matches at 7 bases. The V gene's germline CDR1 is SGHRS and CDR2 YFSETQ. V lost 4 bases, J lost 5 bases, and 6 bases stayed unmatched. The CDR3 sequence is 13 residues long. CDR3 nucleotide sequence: TGCGCCAGCAGCGAGACAGGGTTCAACGAGCAGTACTTC. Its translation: CASSETGFNEQYF.

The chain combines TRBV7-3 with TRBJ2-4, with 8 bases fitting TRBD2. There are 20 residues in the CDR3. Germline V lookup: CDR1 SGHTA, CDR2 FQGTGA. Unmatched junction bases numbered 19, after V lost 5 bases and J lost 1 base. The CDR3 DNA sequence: TGTGCCAGCAGCAGCACAGGGCTCGGGGGGGCTTGGAGGGCCAAAAACATTCAGTACTTC. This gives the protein CASSSTGLGGAWRAKNIQYF.